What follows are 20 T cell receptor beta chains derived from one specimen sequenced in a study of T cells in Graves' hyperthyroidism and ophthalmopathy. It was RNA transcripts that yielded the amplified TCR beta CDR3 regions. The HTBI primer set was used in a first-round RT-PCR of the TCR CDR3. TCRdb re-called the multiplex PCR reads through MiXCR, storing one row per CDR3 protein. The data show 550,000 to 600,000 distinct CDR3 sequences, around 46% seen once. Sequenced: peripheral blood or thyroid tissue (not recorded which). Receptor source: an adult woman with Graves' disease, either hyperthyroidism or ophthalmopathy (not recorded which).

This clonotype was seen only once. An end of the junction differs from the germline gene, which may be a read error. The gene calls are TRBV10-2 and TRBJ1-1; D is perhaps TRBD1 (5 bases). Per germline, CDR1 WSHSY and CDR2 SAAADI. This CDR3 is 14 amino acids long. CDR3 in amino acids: CTSRSQGMNTEAFF. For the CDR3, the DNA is TGCACCAGCAGATCTCAGGGCATGAACACTGAAGCTTTCTTT.

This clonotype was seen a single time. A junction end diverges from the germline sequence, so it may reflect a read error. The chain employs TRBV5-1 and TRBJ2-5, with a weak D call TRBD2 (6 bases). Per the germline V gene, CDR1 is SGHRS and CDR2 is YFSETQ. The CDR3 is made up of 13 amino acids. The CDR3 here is CTSRLGLFETQYF. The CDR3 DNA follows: TGCACCAGCAGACTGGGACTTTTCGAGACCCAGTACTTC.

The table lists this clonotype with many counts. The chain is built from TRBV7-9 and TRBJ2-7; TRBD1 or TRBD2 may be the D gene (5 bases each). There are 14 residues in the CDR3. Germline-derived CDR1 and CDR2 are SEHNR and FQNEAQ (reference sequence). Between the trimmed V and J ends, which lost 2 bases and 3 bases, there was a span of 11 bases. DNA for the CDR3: TGTGCCAGCAGCTTACGGGACGGAAACTACGAGCAGTACTTC. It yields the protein CASSLRDGNYEQYF.

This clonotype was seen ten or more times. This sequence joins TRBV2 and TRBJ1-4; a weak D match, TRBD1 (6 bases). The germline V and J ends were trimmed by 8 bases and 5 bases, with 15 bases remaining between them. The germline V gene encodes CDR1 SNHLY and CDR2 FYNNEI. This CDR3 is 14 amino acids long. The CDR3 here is CASAKDRENEKLFF. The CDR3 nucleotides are TGTGCCAGCGCGAAGGACAGAGAAAATGAAAAACTGTTTTTT.

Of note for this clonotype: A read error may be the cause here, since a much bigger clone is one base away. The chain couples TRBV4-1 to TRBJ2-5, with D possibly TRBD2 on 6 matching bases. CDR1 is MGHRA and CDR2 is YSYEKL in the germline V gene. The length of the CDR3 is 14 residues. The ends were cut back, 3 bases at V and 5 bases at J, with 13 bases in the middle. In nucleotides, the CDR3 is TGCGCCAGCAGCCATGGGACTGGTAAGGAGACCCAGTACTTC. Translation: CASSHGTGKETQYF.

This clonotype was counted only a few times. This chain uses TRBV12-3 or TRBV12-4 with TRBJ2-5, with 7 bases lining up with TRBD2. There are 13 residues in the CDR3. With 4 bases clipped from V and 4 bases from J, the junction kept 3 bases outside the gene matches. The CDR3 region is CASSWGGGETQYF. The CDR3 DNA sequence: TGTGCCAGCAGTTGGGGGGGTGGAGAGACCCAGTACTTC.

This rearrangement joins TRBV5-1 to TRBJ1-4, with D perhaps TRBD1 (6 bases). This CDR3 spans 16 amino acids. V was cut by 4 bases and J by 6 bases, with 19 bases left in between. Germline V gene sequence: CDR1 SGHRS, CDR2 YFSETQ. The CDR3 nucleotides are TGCGCCAGCAGCCTTACCCACACGGGGGCAGATGAAAAACTGTTTTTT. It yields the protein CASSLTHTGADEKLFF.

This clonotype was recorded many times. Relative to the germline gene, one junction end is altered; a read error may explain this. CDR3 sequence (DNA): TGTGCTAGCAGGGACGGGGTTCGGACCGGGGAGCTGTTTTTT. Residues: CASRDGVRTGELFF. The chain joins TRBV7-7 to TRBJ2-2; either TRBD1 or TRBD2 may fit D (5 bases each). The germline V gene has CDR1 SSHAT and CDR2 FNYEAQ (reference sequence). CDR3 length equals 14 residues.

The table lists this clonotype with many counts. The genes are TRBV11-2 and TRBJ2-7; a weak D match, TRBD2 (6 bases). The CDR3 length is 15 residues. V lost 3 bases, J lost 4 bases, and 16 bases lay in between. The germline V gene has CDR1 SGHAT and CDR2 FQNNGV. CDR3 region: CASSLGTTSLYEQYF. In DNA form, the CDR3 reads TGTGCCAGCAGCTTGGGTACAACTAGCCTATACGAGCAGTACTTC.

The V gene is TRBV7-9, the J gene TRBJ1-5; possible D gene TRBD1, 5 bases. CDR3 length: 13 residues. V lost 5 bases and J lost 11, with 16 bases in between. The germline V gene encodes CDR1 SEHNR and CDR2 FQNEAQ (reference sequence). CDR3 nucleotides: TGTGCCAGCAGCCCAGGCGGGGCTGAGACCCAGCATTTT. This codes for CASSPGGAETQHF.

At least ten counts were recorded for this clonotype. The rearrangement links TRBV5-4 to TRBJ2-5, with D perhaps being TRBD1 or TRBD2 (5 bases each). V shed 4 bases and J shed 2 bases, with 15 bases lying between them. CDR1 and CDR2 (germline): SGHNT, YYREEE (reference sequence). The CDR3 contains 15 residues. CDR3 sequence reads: CASSAPGRRQETQYF. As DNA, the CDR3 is TGTGCCAGCAGCGCACCGGGACGGCGACAAGAGACCCAGTACTTC.

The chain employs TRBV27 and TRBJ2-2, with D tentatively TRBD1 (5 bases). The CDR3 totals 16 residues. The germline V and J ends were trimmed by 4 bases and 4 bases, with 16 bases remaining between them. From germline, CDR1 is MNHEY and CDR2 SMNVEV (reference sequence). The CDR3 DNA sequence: TGTGCCAGCAGTTCTCTCGACAGCTTACTCACCGGGGAGCTGTTTTTT. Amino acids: CASSSLDSLLTGELFF.

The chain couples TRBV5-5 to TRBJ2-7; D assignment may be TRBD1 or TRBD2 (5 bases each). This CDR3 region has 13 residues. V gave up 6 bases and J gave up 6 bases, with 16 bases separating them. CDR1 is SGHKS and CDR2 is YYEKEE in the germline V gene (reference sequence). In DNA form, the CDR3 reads TGTGCCAGCAACCGGGACGGGGTCTCCGAGCAGTACTTC. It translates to CASNRDGVSEQYF. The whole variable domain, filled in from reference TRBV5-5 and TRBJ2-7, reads DAGVTQSPTHLIKTRGQQVTLRCSPISGHKSVSWYQQVLGQGPQFIFQYYEKEERGRGNFPDRFSARQFPNYSSELNVNALLLGDSALYLCASNRDGVSEQYFGPGTRLTVT.

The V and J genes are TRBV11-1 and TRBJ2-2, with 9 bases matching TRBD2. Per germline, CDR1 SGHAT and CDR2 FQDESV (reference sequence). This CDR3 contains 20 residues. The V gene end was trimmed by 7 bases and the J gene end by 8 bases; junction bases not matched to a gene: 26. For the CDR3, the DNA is TGTGCCAGCACCTTGCCCGGGACTAGCAGTGGACAGGTTGGCCTAGGGGAGCTGTTTTTT. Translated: CASTLPGTSSGQVGLGELFF. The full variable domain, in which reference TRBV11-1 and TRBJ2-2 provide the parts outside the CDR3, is EAEVAQSPRYKITEKSQAVAFWCDPISGHATLYWYRQILGQGPELLVQFQDESVVDDSQLPKDRFSAERLKGVDSTLKIQPAELGDSAMYLCASTLPGTSSGQVGLGELFFGEGSRLTVL.

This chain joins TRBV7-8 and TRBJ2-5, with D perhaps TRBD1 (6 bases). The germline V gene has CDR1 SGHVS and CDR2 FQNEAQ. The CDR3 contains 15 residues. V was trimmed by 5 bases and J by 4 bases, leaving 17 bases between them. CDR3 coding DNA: TGTGCCAGCAGCAACCGGGACAAACCAGGAGAGACCCAGTACTTC. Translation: CASSNRDKPGETQYF.

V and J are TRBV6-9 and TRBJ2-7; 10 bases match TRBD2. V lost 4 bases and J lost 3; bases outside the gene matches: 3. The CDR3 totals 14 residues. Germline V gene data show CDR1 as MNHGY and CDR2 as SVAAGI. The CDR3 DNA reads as TGTGCCAGCAGTTCTTGGACTAGCGGCTACGAGCAGTACTTC. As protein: CASSSWTSGYEQYF.

Here the CDR3 reads CASSSYGGRSNQPQHF. CDR3 nucleotides: TGTGCCAGTAGTTCATATGGGGGCCGGAGCAATCAGCCCCAGCATTTT. The chain has TRBV19 and TRBJ1-5, with D possibly being TRBD1 (6 bases). The CDR3 is 16 residues long. Deletions cut 5 bases from V and 1 base from J, with 15 bases between. Germline V gene data show CDR1 as LNHDA and CDR2 as SQIVND (reference sequence).

The CDR3 DNA reads TGTGCCAGCAGCCAACCCGAGGACAGTTCATCACCCCAGTACTTC. Translation gives CASSQPEDSSSPQYF. The chain links TRBV28 to TRBJ2-5, with D possibly TRBD1 on 6 matching bases. Trimming shortened V by 6 bases and J by 9 bases, and 23 bases separated the two germline ends. Germline loops: CDR1 MDHEN, CDR2 SYDVKM. The CDR3 loop spans 15 amino acids.

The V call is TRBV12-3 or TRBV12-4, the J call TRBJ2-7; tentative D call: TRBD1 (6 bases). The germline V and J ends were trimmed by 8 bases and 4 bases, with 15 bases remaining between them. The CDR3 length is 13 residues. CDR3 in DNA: TGTGCCAGCGGGGACACACTGGGGTACGAGCAGTACTTC. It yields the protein CASGDTLGYEQYF.

The CDR3 region is CASSPPRNEQYF. The CDR3 nucleotides read TGTGCCAGCAGCCCTCCGCGTAACGAGCAGTACTTC. J is TRBJ2-7 and V is TRBV7-9; no reliable D call. The CDR3 has 12 amino acids. The V end lost 5 bases, the J end lost 5 bases, and 10 bases lay between the germline ends. From germline, CDR1 is SEHNR and CDR2 FQNEAQ (reference sequence).